Shown below are 5 T cell receptor beta chains from a single sample sequenced in a study of control samples from healthy donors and cancer patients. Method: immunoSEQ multiplex PCR; TCRdb's copy keeps in-frame clones and lacks some. The table records approximately 70,000 clones, approximately 87% of them present only once. Sequencing was done on a sample of PBMCs. Receptors originate from a woman aged 45-65 years with head and neck cancer.

This chain joins TRBV6-5 and TRBJ1-5; unclear D gene. Trimming left V 0 bases short and J 6 bases short, with 12 bases between. Looked up from germline, CDR1 is MNHEY and CDR2 is SVGAGI. The CDR3 has 15 residues. DNA for the CDR3: TGTGCCAGCAGTTACTCCGGTTCGGGTACTCAGCCCCAGCATTTT. Amino acids: CASSYSGSGTQPQHF.

The J gene is TRBJ2-7, the V gene TRBV6-5, with D perhaps TRBD1 or TRBD2 (6 bases each). Germline V CDR1 and CDR2: MNHEY, SVGAGI. The CDR3 length is 13 residues. Trimming took off 6 bases at V and 5 bases at J, with 14 bases between the two ends. This chain's CDR3 is CASRGQWGDEQYF. For the CDR3, the DNA is TGTGCCAGCAGAGGACAGTGGGGGGACGAGCAGTACTTC.

The chain carries TRBV15 and TRBJ2-1; D not certain. V was trimmed by 4 bases and J by 5 bases, leaving 21 bases between them. Germline V gene sequence: CDR1 LNHNV, CDR2 YYDKDF (reference sequence). This CDR3 has 17 amino acids. DNA for the CDR3: TGTGCCACCAGCATGGTCTTGGGCAGCGAAAGAAACAATGAGCAGTTCTTC. Its protein is CATSMVLGSERNNEQFF.

The rearrangement links TRBV6-5 to TRBJ1-5; no firm D call. This CDR3 is 14 amino acids long. The germline V gene has CDR1 MNHEY and CDR2 SVGAGI. Trimming left V 6 bases short and J 0 bases short, with 9 bases between. This CDR3 is CASSLFLSNQPQHF. The CDR3, as DNA: TGTGCCAGCAGCCTTTTTCTTAGCAATCAGCCCCAGCATTTT.

This chain uses TRBV30 with TRBJ1-1; the D gene is possibly TRBD1 (6 bases). Per the germline V gene, CDR1 is GTSNPN and CDR2 is SVGIG (reference sequence). V was trimmed by 4 bases and J by 0 bases, leaving 12 bases between them. This CDR3 comprises 14 residues. CDR3 loop: CAWTSGTLNTEAFF. The CDR3 region has the DNA TGTGCCTGGACCTCCGGGACACTGAACACTGAAGCTTTCTTT.